The next 32 T cell receptor beta chains were all read from a single sample in a study of CD8 T cells in ankylosing spondylitis. TCRdb ran MiXCR on the 5' RACE reads and lists one entry per CDR3 protein. The data show 150,000 to 200,000 distinct CDR3 sequences, with roughly 10% seen just once and roughly 29% held by the top ten. Source material: blood, either unsorted or a sorted T cell fraction (not recorded which). The receptors originated from a male donor with ankylosing spondylitis or in good health (not recorded which).

This clonotype was seen more than once but under ten times. The chain combines TRBV19 with TRBJ2-5, with 9 bases fitting TRBD1. The germline CDR1 and CDR2 sequences are LNHDA and SQIVND (reference sequence). The CDR3 is 15 amino acids. After removal of 1 base from V and 6 bases from J, the junction contained 6 bases not matched to a gene. The DNA of the CDR3 is TGTGCCAGTAGTATAGTGGGGACAGGGACGAAGACCCAGTACTTC. It codes for CASSIVGTGTKTQYF.

This chain connects TRBV2 to TRBJ2-1; 7 bases line up with TRBD2. Trimming removed 0 bases from V and 9 bases from J; junction bases left unmatched: 8. Germline V gene data show CDR1 as SNHLY and CDR2 as FYNNEI. The CDR3 is 15 residues long. The CDR3 is CASSEARVGGGEQFF. For the CDR3, the DNA is TGTGCCAGCAGTGAAGCGCGGGTTGGGGGGGGTGAGCAGTTCTTC.

This CDR3 reads CASRLASGSTDTQYF. The CDR3 DNA reads as TGTGCCAGTAGATTGGCTAGCGGCAGCACAGATACGCAGTATTTT. V gene TRBV19 combines with J gene TRBJ2-3, with 7 bases matching TRBD2. The J segment lost 0 bases and the V segment lost 6 bases, leaving 6 bases of the junction unmatched. CDR1 is LNHDA and CDR2 is SQIVND in the germline V gene (reference sequence). The CDR3 covers 15 residues.

The chain employs TRBV27 and TRBJ2-5; the D call may be TRBD1 or TRBD2 (5 bases each). The length of the CDR3 is 16 residues. V was shortened by 0 bases and J by 5 bases, with 16 bases between the two germline ends. Germline V gene sequence: CDR1 MNHEY, CDR2 SMNVEV (reference sequence). The CDR3: CASSLSGEWYLETQYF. DNA for the CDR3: TGTGCCAGCAGTTTATCGGGGGAGTGGTACCTGGAGACCCAGTACTTC.

The table lists this clonotype with many counts. The rearrangement joins TRBV15 to TRBJ1-2; possible D gene TRBD1, 5 bases. Trimming removed 0 bases from V and 4 bases from J, with 9 bases in between. CDR1 LNHNV and CDR2 YYDKDF come from the germline V gene (reference sequence). CDR3 length: 14 residues. This chain's CDR3 is CATSRDWGSYGYTF. The CDR3 coding sequence is TGTGCCACCAGCAGAGATTGGGGCAGCTATGGCTACACCTTC.

This clonotype has ten or more counts. V usage is TRBV29-1 and J usage is TRBJ1-1, with D possibly being TRBD1 (6 bases). This CDR3 region has 12 residues. V lost 7 bases, J lost 2 bases, and 11 bases lay in between. From germline, CDR1 is SQVTM and CDR2 ANQGSEA. CDR3 nucleotides: TGCAGCGCCGCGGGGGCAAACACTGAAGCTTTCTTT. Protein: CSAAGANTEAFF. Combining the CDR3 with reference TRBV29-1 and TRBJ1-1 gives the whole variable domain SAVISQKPSRDICQRGTSLTIQCQVDSQVTMMFWYRQQPGQSLTLIATANQGSEATYESGFVIDKFPISRPNLTFSTLTVSNMSPEDSSIYLCSAAGANTEAFFGQGTRLTVV.

This clonotype was seen many times. The chain combines TRBV5-5 with TRBJ2-1, with D perhaps TRBD1 (6 bases). Trimming stripped 4 bases from V and 9 bases from J, with 20 bases between. The CDR3 extends over 15 amino acids. From germline, CDR1 is SGHKS and CDR2 YYEKEE (reference sequence). As DNA, the CDR3 is TGTGCCAGCAGCCCCCGATGGTCAGGGGTTTTTGAGCAGTTCTTC. Translating it yields CASSPRWSGVFEQFF.

This clonotype has a handful of counts. The V gene is TRBV10-3, the J gene TRBJ2-7; 10 bases agree with TRBD2. CDR3 length: 15 amino acids. V dropped 2 bases and J dropped 4; count of bases not matched to a gene: 5. The germline V gene encodes CDR1 ENHRY and CDR2 SYGVKD. The CDR3 DNA reads as TGTGCCATCAGTGAGCTGGGGACTAGCGATTACGAGCAGTACTTC. This gives the protein CAISELGTSDYEQYF.

This clonotype was observed many times. The J gene is TRBJ2-7, the V gene TRBV25-1; D is possibly TRBD1 (5 bases). Trimming stripped 2 bases from V and 5 bases from J, with 16 bases between. The CDR3 length is 15 residues. Per germline, CDR1 MGHDK and CDR2 SYGVNS. This CDR3 is CASSEVGPGLDEQYF. CDR3 nucleotide sequence: TGTGCCAGCAGTGAAGTCGGACCAGGGTTAGACGAGCAGTACTTC.

This clonotype was observed a handful of times. V is TRBV7-8 and J is TRBJ2-2, with D perhaps matching TRBD2 (5 bases). Trimming shortened V by 9 bases and J by 7 bases, and 18 bases separated the two germline ends. Germline V gives CDR1 SGHVS, CDR2 FQNEAQ. CDR3 length: 14 residues. CDR3 sequence reads: CASRGAELHGELFF. The CDR3 nucleotides read TGTGCCAGTCGGGGAGCGGAGTTACACGGGGAGCTGTTTTTT.

The chain recombines TRBV5-4 with TRBJ1-2; weak D call: TRBD1 (5 bases). CDR3 length: 16 residues. V lost 6 bases and J 4 bases, leaving 22 bases between the germline ends. The V gene's germline CDR1 is SGHNT and CDR2 YYREEE (reference sequence). The CDR3 sequence is CASMSMFRGRGYGYTF. CDR3 coding DNA: TGTGCCAGCATGTCGATGTTTAGGGGACGGGGCTATGGCTACACCTTC.

This clonotype was counted ten times or more. The chain employs TRBV28 and TRBJ1-2; D is unresolved. V was shortened by 3 bases and J by 3 bases, with 8 bases between the two germline ends. Germline CDR1 is MDHEN and CDR2 is SYDVKM. The CDR3 is 13 amino acids. CDR3 sequence reads: CASSFYGDYGYTF. For the CDR3, the DNA is TGTGCCAGCAGTTTCTACGGGGACTATGGCTACACCTTC.

This clonotype showed up many times. The chain couples TRBV18 to TRBJ1-1; a possible D gene is TRBD1 (6 bases). Germline V CDR1 and CDR2: KGHSH, LQKENI. Trimming took 3 bases from V and 1 from J, leaving 12 bases between them. This CDR3 region has 15 residues. The CDR3 region has the DNA TGTGCCAGCTCACCTAGACAGGATAGGAACACTGAAGCTTTCTTT. This codes for CASSPRQDRNTEAFF.

This clonotype was seen many times. The chain joins TRBV5-1 to TRBJ1-1; 8 bases match TRBD1. This CDR3 contains 13 residues. CDR1 is SGHRS, CDR2 YFSETQ, per germline. V gave up 3 bases and J gave up 4 bases; unmatched junction bases: 2. In nucleotides, the CDR3 is TGCGCCAGCAGCTATGACAGGGGCACTGAAGCTTTCTTT. It translates to CASSYDRGTEAFF.

DNA for the CDR3: TGTGCCAGCAGCTTCGGGACACCCTCCTACGAGCAGTACTTC. Translation gives CASSFGTPSYEQYF. V is TRBV13 and J is TRBJ2-7; D is perhaps TRBD1 (6 bases). CDR1 is PRHDT and CDR2 is FYEKMQ in the germline V gene (reference sequence). The CDR3 has 14 residues. Trimming pared 3 bases from V and 0 bases from J, leaving 9 bases between.

This clonotype has at least ten counts. The chain is built from TRBV20-1 and TRBJ2-3; 10 bases line up with TRBD2. Germline loops: CDR1 DFQATT, CDR2 SNEGSKA (reference sequence). There are 16 residues in the CDR3. The V segment lost 0 bases and the J segment 1 base; nucleotides outside the gene matches: 4. CDR3 residues: CSARDPSGGGTDTQYF. In DNA form, the CDR3 reads TGCAGTGCTAGAGATCCGAGCGGGGGGGGCACAGATACGCAGTATTTT.

This clonotype appeared many times. V is TRBV20-1 and J is TRBJ1-2; 10 bases are shared with TRBD1. CDR3 length: 17 residues. The V gene end was trimmed by 1 base and the J gene end by 7 bases; junction bases not matched to a gene: 15. The germline gives CDR1 DFQATT, CDR2 SNEGSKA (reference sequence). CDR3 sequence reads: CSARGDRGRADPAGYTF. The CDR3, as DNA: TGCAGTGCTAGAGGTGACAGGGGGCGCGCGGACCCGGCTGGCTACACCTTC.

This clonotype was observed many times. The chain employs TRBV28 and TRBJ1-5; no firm D call. Germline lookup yields CDR1 MDHEN and CDR2 SYDVKM. Trimming cost V 3 bases and J 1 base, with 16 bases left between them. The CDR3 spans 17 residues. The CDR3 coding sequence is TGTGCCAGCAGTTTTAGTGTTGGTCAGGAAAGCAATCAGCCCCAGCATTTT. Its translation: CASSFSVGQESNQPQHF.

This clonotype has ten or more counts. V usage is TRBV12-3 or TRBV12-4 and J usage is TRBJ2-3, with D uncertain. With 2 bases removed from V and 6 bases from J, the gap between germline ends came to 9 bases. There are 13 residues in the CDR3. The CDR3 DNA sequence: TGTGCCAGCAGTTTAATATTTCTGGATACGCAGTATTTT. This translates into CASSLIFLDTQYF.

This clonotype has ten or more counts. This chain uses TRBV7-8 with TRBJ1-1; 7 nucleotides line up with TRBD1. This CDR3 contains 12 residues. Germline V CDR1 and CDR2: SGHVS, FQNEAQ. J lost 11 bases, V lost 5 bases, and 8 bases had no gene match. The CDR3 is CASSPRQGRAFF. Here the CDR3 DNA reads TGTGCCAGCAGCCCGCGACAGGGAAGGGCTTTCTTT.

The sample holds a few counts of this clonotype. V is TRBV20-1 and J is TRBJ2-3; D possibly corresponds to TRBD2 (5 bases). The germline CDR1 and CDR2 sequences are DFQATT and SNEGSKA (reference sequence). V lost 1 base, J lost 8 bases, and 16 bases lay in between. The CDR3 totals 14 residues. The CDR3 region has the DNA TGCAGTGCTAGAGTGGGATCGACCGCGGGTACGCAGTATTTT. It yields the protein CSARVGSTAGTQYF.

Regarding this clonotype: This may come from a read error, since a much larger clone is one base off. This sequence joins TRBV12-3 or TRBV12-4 and TRBJ2-1; 7 bases are a match to TRBD2. The CDR3 contains 11 residues. The CDR3 coding sequence is TGTGCCGGCAGTTCACCGGGAGGGCAGTTCTTC. Residues: CAGSSPGGQFF.

The chain joins TRBV7-8 to TRBJ1-5; D is ambiguous. The CDR3 is 17 residues long. Trimming took 0 bases from V and 4 from J, leaving 16 bases between them. Germline CDR1 reads SGHVS; CDR2 reads FQNEAQ. CDR3 bases: TGTGCCAGCAGCTTAGCGAGGGCAGGTCTAGCAAATCAGCCCCAGCATTTT. This gives the protein CASSLARAGLANQPQHF.

The genes are TRBV24-1 and TRBJ1-2; TRBD1 might be the D (6 bases). Per the germline V gene, CDR1 is KGHDR and CDR2 is SFDVKD. The CDR3 covers 13 residues. V lost 4 bases, J lost 5 bases, and 10 bases lay in between. CDR3 loop: CATSERTDYGYTF. In nucleotides, the CDR3 is TGTGCCACCAGTGAGCGGACAGATTATGGCTACACCTTC.

At least ten counts were recorded for this clonotype. The chain joins TRBV6-5 to TRBJ2-7, with unresolved D. Germline CDR1 and CDR2: MNHEY and SVGAGI. The V gene lost 0 bases and the J gene lost 3 bases, with 18 bases spanning the gap. The CDR3 is 17 residues long. This chain's CDR3 is CASSYSIGQERNYEQYF. The CDR3 coding sequence is TGTGCCAGCAGTTACTCGATAGGGCAGGAGCGTAACTACGAGCAGTACTTC.

This clonotype was detected only a few times. This chain joins TRBV6-5 and TRBJ1-3; D unclear. The V gene's germline CDR1 is MNHEY and CDR2 SVGAGI. The CDR3 spans 18 residues. The germline V and J ends were trimmed by 4 bases and 0 bases, with 19 bases remaining between them. The CDR3 is CASSSTHDRRLSGNTIYF. In nucleotides, the CDR3 is TGTGCCAGCAGTTCCACCCATGATCGCAGGCTCTCTGGAAACACCATATATTTT.

This clonotype turned up a few times. The gene calls are TRBV4-3 and TRBJ2-5, with unresolved D. V dropped 0 bases and J dropped 5 bases, with 16 bases sitting between them. This CDR3 is built from 16 residues. Looked up from germline, CDR1 is LGHNA and CDR2 is YSLEER. CDR3 nucleotides: TGCGCCAGCAGCCAAGATGTCGGGCCCATGGGGGAGACCCAGTACTTC. This gives the protein CASSQDVGPMGETQYF.

This clonotype was detected ten times or more. The chain uses TRBV12-3 or TRBV12-4 and TRBJ2-4; 8 bases map to TRBD1. V lost 4 bases, J lost 0 bases, and 2 bases stayed unmatched. This CDR3 region has 15 residues. This CDR3 is CASSSDRGAKNIQYF. In DNA form, the CDR3 reads TGTGCCAGCAGTTCAGACAGGGGAGCCAAAAACATTCAGTACTTC.

This chain uses TRBV6-1 with TRBJ2-5, with 7 positions matching TRBD1. This CDR3 comprises 15 residues. The germline V gene encodes CDR1 MNHNS and CDR2 SASEGT. The V and J ends lost 5 bases and 5 bases, in that order; junction bases with no gene match: 11. CDR3 region: CASSQDRVRMETQYF. DNA for the CDR3: TGTGCCAGCAGTCAAGACAGGGTTCGAATGGAGACCCAGTACTTC.

The chain links TRBV7-9 to TRBJ1-1; 10 nucleotides agree with TRBD1. Germline lookup yields CDR1 SEHNR and CDR2 FQNEAQ (reference sequence). The length of the CDR3 is 16 residues. Trimming took 0 bases from V and 5 from J; bases not matched to a gene: 6. The CDR3 reads CASSLASGTGETEAFF. In DNA form, the CDR3 reads TGTGCCAGCAGCTTAGCCTCCGGGACAGGGGAGACTGAAGCTTTCTTT. Full variable domain (rest looked up from reference TRBV7-9 and TRBJ1-1): DTGVSQNPRHKITKRGQNVTFRCDPISEHNRLYWYRQTLGQGPEFLTYFQNEAQLEKSRLLSDRFSAERPKGSFSTLEIQRTEQGDSAMYLCASSLASGTGETEAFFGQGTRLTVV.

This clonotype showed up many times. V and J are TRBV29-1 and TRBJ2-7; the match to TRBD1 covers 7 bases. The CDR3 is 14 amino acids. The V and J ends lost 3 bases and 1 base, in that order; junction bases with no gene match: 6. Germline V CDR1 and CDR2: SQVTM, ANQGSEA. The CDR3 spells CSVDATGQSYEQYF. The CDR3 nucleotides read TGCAGCGTTGATGCGACAGGGCAATCCTACGAGCAGTACTTC.

This clonotype was counted ten times or more. The chain carries TRBV21-1 and TRBJ2-5. TRBV21-1 is a documented pseudogene. CDR3 size: 9 residues. CDR3 nucleotides: TGTGCCAGAGGAGAGACCCAGTACTTC. This gives the protein CARGETQYF.